This T cell receptor beta chain is drawn from a study of T-cell reconstitution after alpha-beta-depleted transplantation in children. Study-level findings and limits: Surviving recipient T cells and thymic progenitors accounted for the high day-60 TCRbeta diversity observed in some patients. Several hundred rapidly expanded clones from non-depleted graft cells reportedly supplied alpha-beta T cells about two months post-transplant.

As to this clonotype: Its antigen remains unknown.

This CDR3 spans 15 amino acids. Germline CDR1 is DFQATT and CDR2 is SNEGSKA (reference sequence). V shed 4 bases and J shed 3 bases, with 19 bases lying between them. Unique molecular identifiers were used to barcode this TCRbeta library. TCRdb passed the PCR reads through MiXCR, listing each CDR3 protein once. The sample shows fewer than 250,000 distinct CDR3 sequences, approximately 17% of them seen only once. The source material was PBMCs, mostly from graft donor cells, sampled 360 days after TCRalphabeta/CD19-depleted stem cell transplant. The gene calls are TRBV20-1 and TRBJ2-7, with D maybe TRBD1 (5 bases). This TCR came from a male patient between 2 and 15 years old who had a stem cell transplant for acute lymphoblastic leukemia, so the T cells may come from the graft donor. This chain's CDR3 is CSAKGRTSRVYEQYF. The CDR3 DNA is TGCAGTGCTAAGGGTCGGACATCACGGGTCTACGAGCAGTACTTC.